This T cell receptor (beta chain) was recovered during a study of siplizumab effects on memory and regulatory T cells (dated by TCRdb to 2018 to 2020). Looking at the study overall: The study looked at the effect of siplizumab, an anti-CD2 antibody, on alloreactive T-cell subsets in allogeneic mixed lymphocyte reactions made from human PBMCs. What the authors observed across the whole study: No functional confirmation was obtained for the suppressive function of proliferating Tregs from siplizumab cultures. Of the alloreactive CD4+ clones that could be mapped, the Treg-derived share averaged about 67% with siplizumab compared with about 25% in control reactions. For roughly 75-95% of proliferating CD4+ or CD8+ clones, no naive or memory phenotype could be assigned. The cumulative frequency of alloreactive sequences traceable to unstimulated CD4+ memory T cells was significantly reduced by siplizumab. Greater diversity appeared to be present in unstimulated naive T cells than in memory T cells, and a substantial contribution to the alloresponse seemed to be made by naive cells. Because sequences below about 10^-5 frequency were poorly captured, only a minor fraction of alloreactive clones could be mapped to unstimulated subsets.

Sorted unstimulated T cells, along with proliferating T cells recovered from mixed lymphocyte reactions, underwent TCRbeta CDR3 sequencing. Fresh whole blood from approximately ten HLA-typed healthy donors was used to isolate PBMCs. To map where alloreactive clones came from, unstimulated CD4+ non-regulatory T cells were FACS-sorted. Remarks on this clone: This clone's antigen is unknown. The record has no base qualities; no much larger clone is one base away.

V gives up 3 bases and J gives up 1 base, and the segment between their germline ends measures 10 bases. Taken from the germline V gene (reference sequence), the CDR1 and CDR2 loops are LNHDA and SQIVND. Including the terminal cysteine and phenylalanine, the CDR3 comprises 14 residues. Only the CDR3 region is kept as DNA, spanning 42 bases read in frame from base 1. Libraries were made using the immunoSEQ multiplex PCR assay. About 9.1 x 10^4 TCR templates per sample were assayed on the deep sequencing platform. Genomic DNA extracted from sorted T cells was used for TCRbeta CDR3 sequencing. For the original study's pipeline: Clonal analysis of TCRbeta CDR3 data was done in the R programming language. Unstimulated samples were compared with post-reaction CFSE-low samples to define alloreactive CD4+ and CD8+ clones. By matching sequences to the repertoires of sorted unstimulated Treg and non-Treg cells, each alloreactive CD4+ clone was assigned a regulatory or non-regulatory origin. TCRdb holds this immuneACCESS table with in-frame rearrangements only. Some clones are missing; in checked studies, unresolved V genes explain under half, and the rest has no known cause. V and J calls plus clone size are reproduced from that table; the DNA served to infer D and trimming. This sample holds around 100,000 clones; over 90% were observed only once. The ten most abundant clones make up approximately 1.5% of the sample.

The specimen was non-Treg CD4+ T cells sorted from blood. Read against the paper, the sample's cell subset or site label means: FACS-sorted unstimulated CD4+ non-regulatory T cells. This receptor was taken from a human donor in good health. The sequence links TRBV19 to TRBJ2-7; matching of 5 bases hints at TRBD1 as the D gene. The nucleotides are TGTGCCAGTAGTATCGACAGACGTTCCTACGAGCAGTACTTC. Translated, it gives CASSIDRRSYEQYF.